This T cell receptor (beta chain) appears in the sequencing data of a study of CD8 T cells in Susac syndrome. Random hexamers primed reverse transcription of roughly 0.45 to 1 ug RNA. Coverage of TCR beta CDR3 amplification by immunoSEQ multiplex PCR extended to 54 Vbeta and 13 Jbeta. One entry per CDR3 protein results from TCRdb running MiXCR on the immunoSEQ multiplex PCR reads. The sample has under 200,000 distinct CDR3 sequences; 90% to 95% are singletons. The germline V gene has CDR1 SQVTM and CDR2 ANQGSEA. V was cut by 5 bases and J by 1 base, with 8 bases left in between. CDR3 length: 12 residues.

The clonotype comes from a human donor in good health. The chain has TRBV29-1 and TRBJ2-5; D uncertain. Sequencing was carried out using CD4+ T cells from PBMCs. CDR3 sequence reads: CSVLPSQETQYF. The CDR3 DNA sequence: TGCAGCGTTCTACCCTCCCAAGAGACCCAGTACTTC.